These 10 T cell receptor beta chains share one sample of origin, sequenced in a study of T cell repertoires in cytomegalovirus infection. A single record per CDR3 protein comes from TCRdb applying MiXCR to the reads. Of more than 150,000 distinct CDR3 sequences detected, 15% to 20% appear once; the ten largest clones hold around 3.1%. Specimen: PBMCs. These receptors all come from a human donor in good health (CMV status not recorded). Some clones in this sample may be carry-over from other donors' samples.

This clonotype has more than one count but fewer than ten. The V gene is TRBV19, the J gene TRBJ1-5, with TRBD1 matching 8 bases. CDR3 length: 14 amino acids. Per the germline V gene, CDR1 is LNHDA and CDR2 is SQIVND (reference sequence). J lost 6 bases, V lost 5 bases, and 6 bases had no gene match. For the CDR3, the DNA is TGTGCCAGTAGTTCTGGACAGGGCCGTCAGCCCCAGCATTTT. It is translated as CASSSGQGRQPQHF.

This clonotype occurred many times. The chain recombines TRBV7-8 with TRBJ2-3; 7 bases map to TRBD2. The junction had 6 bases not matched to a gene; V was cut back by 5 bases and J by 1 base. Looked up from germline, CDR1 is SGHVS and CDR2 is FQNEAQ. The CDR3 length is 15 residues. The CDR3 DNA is TGTGCCAGCAGCCCCCCCAGCGGGGGCACAGATACGCAGTATTTT. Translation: CASSPPSGGTDTQYF.

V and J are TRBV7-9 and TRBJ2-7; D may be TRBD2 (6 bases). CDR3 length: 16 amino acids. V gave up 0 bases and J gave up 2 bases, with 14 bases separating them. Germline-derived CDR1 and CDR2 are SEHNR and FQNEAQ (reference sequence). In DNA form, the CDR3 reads TGTGCCAGCAGCTTAGCCGTTGGGACTTTCGCCTACGAGCAGTACTTC. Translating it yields CASSLAVGTFAYEQYF.

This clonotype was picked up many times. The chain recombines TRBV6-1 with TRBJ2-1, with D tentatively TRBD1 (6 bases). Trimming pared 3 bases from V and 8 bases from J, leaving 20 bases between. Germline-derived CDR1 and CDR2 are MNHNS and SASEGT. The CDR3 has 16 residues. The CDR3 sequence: CASSEPTGLYRDEQFF. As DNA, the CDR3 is TGTGCCAGCAGTGAGCCGACAGGCCTCTACAGGGATGAGCAGTTCTTC.

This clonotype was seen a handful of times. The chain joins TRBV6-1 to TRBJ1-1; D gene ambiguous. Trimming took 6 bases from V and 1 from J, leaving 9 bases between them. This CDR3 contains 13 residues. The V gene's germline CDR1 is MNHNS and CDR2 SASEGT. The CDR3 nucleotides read TGTGCCAGCAGATTTTCGGGGAACACTGAAGCTTTCTTT. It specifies CASRFSGNTEAFF.

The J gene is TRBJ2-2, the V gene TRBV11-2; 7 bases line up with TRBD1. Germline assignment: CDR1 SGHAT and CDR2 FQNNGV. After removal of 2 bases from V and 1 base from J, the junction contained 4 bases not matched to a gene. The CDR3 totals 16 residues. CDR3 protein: CASSLRGTENTGELFF. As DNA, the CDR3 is TGTGCCAGCAGCTTAAGGGGGACAGAGAACACCGGGGAGCTGTTTTTT.

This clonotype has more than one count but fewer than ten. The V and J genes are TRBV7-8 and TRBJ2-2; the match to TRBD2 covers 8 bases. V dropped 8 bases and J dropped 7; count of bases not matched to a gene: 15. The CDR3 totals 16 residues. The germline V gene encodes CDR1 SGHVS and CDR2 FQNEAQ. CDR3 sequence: CASLPGGGAGNGELFF. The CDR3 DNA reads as TGTGCCAGCCTCCCGGGAGGGGGGGCTGGAAACGGGGAGCTGTTTTTT.

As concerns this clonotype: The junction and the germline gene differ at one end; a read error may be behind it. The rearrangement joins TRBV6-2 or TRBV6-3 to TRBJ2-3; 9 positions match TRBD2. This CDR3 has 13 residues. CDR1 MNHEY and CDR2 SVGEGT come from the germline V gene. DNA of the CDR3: TGTGCCGGCAGAGGGACTAGCATAGATACGCAGTATTTT. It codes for CAGRGTSIDTQYF.

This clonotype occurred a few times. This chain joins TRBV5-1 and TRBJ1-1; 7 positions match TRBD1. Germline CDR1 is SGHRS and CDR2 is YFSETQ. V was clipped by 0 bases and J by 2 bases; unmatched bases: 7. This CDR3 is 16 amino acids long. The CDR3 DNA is TGCGCCAGCAGCTTGGCGGCAGGGGGTAAAAACACTGAAGCTTTCTTT. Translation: CASSLAAGGKNTEAFF.

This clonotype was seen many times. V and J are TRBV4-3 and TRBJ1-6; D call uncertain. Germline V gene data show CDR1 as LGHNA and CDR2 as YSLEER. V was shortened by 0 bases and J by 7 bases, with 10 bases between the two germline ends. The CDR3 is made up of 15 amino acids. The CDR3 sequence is CASSQESGRNSPLHF. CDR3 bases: TGCGCCAGCAGCCAAGAAAGTGGGAGGAATTCACCCCTCCACTTT.